One and the same sample provided the 4 T cell receptor beta chains below, sequenced in a study of blood T cell repertoires in COVID-19. Sequencing was performed with immunoSEQ multiplex PCR; in TCRdb, only in-frame clones are kept and a portion is missing. The sample lists under 120,000 clones, about three quarters occurring once. The sample comprised peripheral blood. The source is a man aged 80 or over with acute or convalescent COVID-19.

The chain recombines TRBV5-7 with TRBJ1-3; TRBD1 matches at 8 bases. TRBV5-7 is reported as an ORF; its role is uncertain. The CDR3 runs 16 residues. After removal of 6 bases from V and 1 base from J, the junction contained 9 bases not matched to a gene. DNA of the CDR3: TGTGCCAGCATCCACAGGGGGGACCATTCTGGAAACACCATATATTTT. Translating gives CASIHRGDHSGNTIYF.

The chain uses TRBV4-1 and TRBJ2-3; unclear D gene. Trimming left V 1 base short and J 1 base short, with 15 bases between. Germline V lookup: CDR1 MGHRA, CDR2 YSYEKL. The CDR3 loop spans 17 amino acids. CDR3 region: CASSQGGSAVGTDTQYF. In nucleotides, the CDR3 is TGCGCCAGCAGCCAAGGAGGCTCGGCGGTTGGCACAGATACGCAGTATTTT.

The V gene is TRBV18, the J gene TRBJ1-1; no firm D call. Trimming removed 3 bases from V and 4 bases from J, with 12 bases in between. CDR1 is KGHSH and CDR2 is LQKENI in the germline V gene. The CDR3 covers 14 residues. The CDR3 nucleotides are TGTGCCAGCTCACCTACACAGTTCTTCACTGAAGCTTTCTTT. Translated, it gives CASSPTQFFTEAFF.

This clone was detected ten times or more. The rearrangement links TRBV6-6 to TRBJ1-5; D perhaps matches TRBD1 (6 bases). This CDR3 has 16 residues. The V gene's germline CDR1 is MNHNY and CDR2 SVGAGI (reference sequence). The germline V and J ends were trimmed by 4 bases and 0 bases, with 13 bases remaining between them. CDR3: CASSSHRVYSNQPQHF. CDR3 coding DNA: TGTGCCAGCAGTTCCCACAGGGTTTATAGCAATCAGCCCCAGCATTTT.